This record looks at one T cell receptor (beta chain) sequence and its context. The clone's antigen remains unknown. There are no base qualities to consult, and no much larger clone falls within one base. According to the study, the label for this sample's time point signals: cycle 2 day 1 (C2D1) of nivolumab. Relapse after autologous stem cell transplantation had occurred in all trial patients, and cohorts A, B and C were distinguished by prior brentuximab vedotin exposure. The trial cohort included 50 to 60 patients with relapsed/refractory classical Hodgkin lymphoma, and each patient had a best overall response of complete response, partial response or progressive disease. Trial patients were treated with single-agent nivolumab in the multi-cohort phase II CheckMate 205 trial. An independent review committee assessed best overall response using the 2007 International Working Group response criteria. PBMCs from the trial were collected at three points: immediately before nivolumab initiation (C1D1), and during therapy at cycle 2 day 1 and cycle 4 day 1. After peripheral blood was drawn into 8 mL Vacutainer Cell Preparation Tubes, PBMCs were isolated by centrifugation and then cryopreserved.

Between the V and J ends, shortened by 5 bases and 3 bases respectively, the junction contains 10 bases. The CDR3, from cysteine to phenylalanine, totals 13 residues. The kept DNA is CDR3 alone, 39 bases in frame from the first base. As encoded in the germline V gene, CDR1 is SGHNT while CDR2 is YENEEA. The record originates from a study of PD-1 blockade in classical Hodgkin lymphoma (dated by TCRdb to the early 2020s). Notes on the research overall: Nivolumab dosing was 3 mg/kg intravenously every 2 weeks, continuing until either disease progression or unacceptable toxicity. The study used CyTOF and TCR beta sequencing to define a peripheral blood immune signature of response to PD-1 blockade in classical Hodgkin lymphoma. Points the paper makes about the study in general: Baseline TCR diversity was reported as lower in newly diagnosed patients than in healthy donors, and lower still in relapsed/refractory patients. CD4+ but not CD8+ TCR diversity rose significantly by C4D1 (p=0.0027 vs p=0.16), most apparent in complete responders (p=0.02). Trial patients achieving complete response had baseline diversity similar to newly diagnosed patients, whereas partial responders and progressors had significantly lower diversity. Only a single clinical trial cohort was studied, and what caused the repertoire differences, possibly disease activity or prior therapy, remained undefined. Lower diversity was seen in patients whose nivolumab began less than 1 year after ASCT, and these patients were left out of later analyses so that immune reconstitution would not confound the results.

The Qiagen DNeasy kit was used to extract genomic DNA from unsorted PBMCs and from the negatively selected CD4+ and CD8+ fractions. TCR beta CDR3 regions were amplified by immunoSEQ multiplex PCR using primers annealing to V and J segments. Amplification bias was minimized using a synthetic immune receptor repertoire, and residual bias was removed computationally after sequencing. As for the authors' bioinformatics: Custom Python scripts were used to quantify repertoire diversity as the Shannon entropy index. Unsorted, CD4+ and CD8+ repertoires were analyzed separately, except in combined analyses where CD4+ and CD8+ sequences were merged in silico. A clone was considered expanded if an increase in frequency of at least 2-fold after treatment relative to C1D1 was found, and a pseudocount of 0.5 was applied to clones undetected at baseline. Clones with 0 or 1 copy at C1D1 were defined as singleton clones, while clones with 2 or more copies were defined as non-singleton clones. Clones expanded in unsorted samples were labelled as CD4+, CD8+ or unknown by matching protein sequences in sorted samples from the same patient. Wilcoxon tests on paired samples were used to test changes in diversity from C1D1 to C4D1. TCRdb provides this immuneACCESS table in a form limited to in-frame rearrangements. Some clones are lacking; in checked studies, under half of them reflect an unresolved V gene, and why the rest are absent is not known. That table is the source of V, J and clone size, and D and trimming were worked out from the DNA. The sample table shows about 24,000 clones, and under 90% are seen once. The ten largest clones take up roughly 21% of the sample.

This clonotype was sampled from a human donor with classical Hodgkin lymphoma. The chain joins TRBV11-3 to TRBJ1-1, with the D gene not clear enough to name. The input for sequencing was peripheral blood mononuclear cells (PBMCs), taken before the second cycle of nivolumab. The encoded CDR3 is CASSVGIDTEAFF. The bases are TGTGCCAGCAGCGTGGGTATAGACACTGAAGCTTTCTTT.